The entry that follows covers one T cell receptor (beta chain) sequence. Sequenced by immunoSEQ multiplex PCR; TCRdb stores in-frame clones only, minus some. The sample comprises fewer than 95,000 clones, around nine tenths of which are singletons, and 0.2% to 0.25% rests with the top ten. These data come from a study of technical replicates of blood from a handful of donors. Germline values: CDR1 SGHRS, CDR2 YFSETQ. J was trimmed by 3 bases and V by 6 bases; bases with no gene match: 19. CDR3 length: 19 residues. Material for sequencing was T cells isolated from PBMCs. This receptor was obtained from a human donor in good health. This rearrangement joins TRBV5-1 to TRBJ2-7; 12 bases agree with TRBD2. CDR3 DNA: TGCGCCAGCACCTATTCTAGACTAGCGGGAGATGGGTCCCTCTACGAGCAGTACTTC. It encodes CASTYSRLAGDGSLYEQYF. Full variable domain (rest looked up from reference TRBV5-1 and TRBJ2-7): KAGVTQTPRYLIKTRGQQVTLSCSPISGHRSVSWYQQTPGQGLQFLFEYFSETQRNKGNFPGRFSGRQFSNSRSEMNVSTLELGDSALYLCASTYSRLAGDGSLYEQYFGPGTRLTVT.